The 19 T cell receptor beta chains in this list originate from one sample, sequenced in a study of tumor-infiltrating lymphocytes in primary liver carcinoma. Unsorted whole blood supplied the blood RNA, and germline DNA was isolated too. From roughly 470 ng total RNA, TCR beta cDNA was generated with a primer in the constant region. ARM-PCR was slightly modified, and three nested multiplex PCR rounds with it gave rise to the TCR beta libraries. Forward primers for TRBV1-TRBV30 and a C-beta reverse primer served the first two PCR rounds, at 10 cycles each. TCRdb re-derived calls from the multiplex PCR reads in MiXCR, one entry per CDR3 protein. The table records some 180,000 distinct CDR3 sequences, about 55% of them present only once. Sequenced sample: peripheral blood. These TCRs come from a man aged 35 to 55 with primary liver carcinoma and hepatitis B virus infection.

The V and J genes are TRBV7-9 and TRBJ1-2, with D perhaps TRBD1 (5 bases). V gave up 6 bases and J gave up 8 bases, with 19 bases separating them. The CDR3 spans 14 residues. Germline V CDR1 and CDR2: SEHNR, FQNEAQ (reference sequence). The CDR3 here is CASSQDSPLGGYTF. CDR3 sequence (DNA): TGTGCCAGCAGTCAAGACAGTCCGTTGGGCGGCTACACCTTC.

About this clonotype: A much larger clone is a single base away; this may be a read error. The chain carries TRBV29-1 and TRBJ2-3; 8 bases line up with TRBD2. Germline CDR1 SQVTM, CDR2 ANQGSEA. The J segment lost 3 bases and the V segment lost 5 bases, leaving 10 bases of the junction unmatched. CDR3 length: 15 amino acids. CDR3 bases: TGCAGCGTTAGGGGAATAGCGGGGAAAACAGATACGCAGTATTTT. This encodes CSVRGIAGKTDTQYF.

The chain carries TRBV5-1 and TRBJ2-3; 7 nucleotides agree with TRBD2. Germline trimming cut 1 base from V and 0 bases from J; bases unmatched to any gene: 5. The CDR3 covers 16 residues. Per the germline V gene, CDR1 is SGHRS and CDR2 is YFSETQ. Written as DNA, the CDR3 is TGCGCCAGCAGCTTGTCTAGCGGCCTTAGCACAGATACGCAGTATTTT. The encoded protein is CASSLSSGLSTDTQYF. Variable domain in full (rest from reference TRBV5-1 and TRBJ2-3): KAGVTQTPRYLIKTRGQQVTLSCSPISGHRSVSWYQQTPGQGLQFLFEYFSETQRNKGNFPGRFSGRQFSNSRSEMNVSTLELGDSALYLCASSLSSGLSTDTQYFGPGTRLTVL.

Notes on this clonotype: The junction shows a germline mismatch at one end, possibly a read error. The CDR3 region has the DNA TGTGCTAGCAGTGGGACAGGTAGTCCGGCTAGCGGGAGGGCCATCCCCAATGAGCAGTTCTTC. It yields the protein CASSGTGSPASGRAIPNEQFF. The J gene is TRBJ2-1, the V gene TRBV28, with 12 bases lining up with TRBD2. Germline CDR1 is MDHEN and CDR2 is SYDVKM. The CDR3 totals 21 residues.

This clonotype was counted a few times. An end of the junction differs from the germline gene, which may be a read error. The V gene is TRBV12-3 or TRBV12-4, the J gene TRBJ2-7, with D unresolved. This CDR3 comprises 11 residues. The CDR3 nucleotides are TGTGCCAGCAGTATCAACTACGAGCAATACTTC. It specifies CASSINYEQYF.

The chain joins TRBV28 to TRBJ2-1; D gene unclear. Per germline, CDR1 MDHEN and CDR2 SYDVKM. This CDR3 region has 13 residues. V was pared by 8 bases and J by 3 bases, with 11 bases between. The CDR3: CASRRTLYNEQFF. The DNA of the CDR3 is TGTGCCAGCCGGAGAACTCTCTACAATGAGCAGTTCTTC. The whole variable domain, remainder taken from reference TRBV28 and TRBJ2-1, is DVKVTQSSRYLVKRTGEKVFLECVQDMDHENMFWYRQDPGLGLRLIYFSYDVKMKEKGDIPEGYSVSREKKERFSLILESASTNQTSMYLCASRRTLYNEQFFGPGTRLTVL.

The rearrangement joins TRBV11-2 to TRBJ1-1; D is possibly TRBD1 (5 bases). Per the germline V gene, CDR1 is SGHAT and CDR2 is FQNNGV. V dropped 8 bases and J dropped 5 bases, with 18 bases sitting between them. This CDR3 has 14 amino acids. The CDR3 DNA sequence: TGTGCCAGCTGCTCTTCGACGGGGGAGACTGAAGCTTTCTTT. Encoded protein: CASCSSTGETEAFF. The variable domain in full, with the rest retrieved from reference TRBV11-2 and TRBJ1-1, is EAGVAQSPRYKIIEKRQSVAFWCNPISGHATLYWYQQILGQGPKLLIQFQNNGVVDDSQLPKDRFSAERLKGVDSTLKIQPAKLEDSAVYLCASCSSTGETEAFFGQGTRLTVV.

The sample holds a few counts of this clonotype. The CDR3: CASSVLNQPQHF. The CDR3 DNA is TGTGCCAGCAGTGTCTTAAACCAGCCCCAGCATTTT. The chain couples TRBV6-1 to TRBJ1-5; D is ambiguous. Trimming took 4 bases from V and 7 from J, leaving 8 bases between them. The CDR3 extends over 12 amino acids. Germline-derived CDR1 and CDR2 are MNHNS and SASEGT.

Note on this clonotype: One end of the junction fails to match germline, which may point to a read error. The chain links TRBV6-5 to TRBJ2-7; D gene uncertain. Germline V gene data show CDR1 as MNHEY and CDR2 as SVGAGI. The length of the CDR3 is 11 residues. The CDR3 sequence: CASFDGYKQYF. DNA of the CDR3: TGTGCCAGCTTCGACGGCTACAAGCAGTACTTC.

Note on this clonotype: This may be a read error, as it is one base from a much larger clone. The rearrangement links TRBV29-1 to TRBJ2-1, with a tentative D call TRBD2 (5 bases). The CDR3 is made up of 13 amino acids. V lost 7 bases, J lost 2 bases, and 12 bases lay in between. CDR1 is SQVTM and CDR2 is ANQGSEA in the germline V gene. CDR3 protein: CSELTGTYNEQFF. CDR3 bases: TGCAGCGAGCTAACGGGGACCTACAATGAGCAGTTCTTC.

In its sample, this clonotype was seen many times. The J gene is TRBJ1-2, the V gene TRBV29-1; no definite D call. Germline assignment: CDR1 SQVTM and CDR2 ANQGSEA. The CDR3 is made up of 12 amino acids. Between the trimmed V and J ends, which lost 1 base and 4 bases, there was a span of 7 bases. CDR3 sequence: CSVEVGGYGYTF. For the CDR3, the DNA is TGCAGCGTTGAAGTGGGCGGCTATGGCTACACCTTC.

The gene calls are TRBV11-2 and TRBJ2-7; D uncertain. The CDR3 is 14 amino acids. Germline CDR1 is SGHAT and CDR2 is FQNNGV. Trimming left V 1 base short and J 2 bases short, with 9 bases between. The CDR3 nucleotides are TGTGCCAGCAGCTTAGGCCATGAGACCTACGAGCAGTACTTC. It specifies CASSLGHETYEQYF.

In DNA, the CDR3 is TGTGCCAGCAGCCCTCCGATAGAAGACAGGGGGACTGAAGCTTTCTTT. It codes for CASSPPIEDRGTEAFF. This chain uses TRBV5-4 with TRBJ1-1; TRBD1 agrees at 9 bases. V dropped 4 bases and J dropped 5; count of bases not matched to a gene: 12. This CDR3 has 16 amino acids. The germline gives CDR1 SGHNT, CDR2 YYREEE (reference sequence).

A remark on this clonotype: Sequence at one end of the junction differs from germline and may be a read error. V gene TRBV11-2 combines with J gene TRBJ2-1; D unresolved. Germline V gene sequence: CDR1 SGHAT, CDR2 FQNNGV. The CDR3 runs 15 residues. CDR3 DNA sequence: TGTGCCAGCAGCTTAGGTGGAACCTCCTACAATAAGCAGTTCTTC. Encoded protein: CASSLGGTSYNKQFF.

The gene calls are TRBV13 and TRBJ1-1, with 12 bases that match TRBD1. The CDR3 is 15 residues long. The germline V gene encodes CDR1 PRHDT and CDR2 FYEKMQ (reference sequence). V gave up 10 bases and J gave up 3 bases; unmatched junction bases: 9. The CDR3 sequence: CATGTGGEYDTEAFF. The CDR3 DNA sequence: TGTGCCACCGGGACAGGGGGCGAATACGACACTGAAGCTTTCTTT.

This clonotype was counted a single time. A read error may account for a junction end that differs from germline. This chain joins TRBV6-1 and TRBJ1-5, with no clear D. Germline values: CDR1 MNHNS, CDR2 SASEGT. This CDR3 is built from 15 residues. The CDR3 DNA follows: TGTGCCAGCAATGAAGTGTCAGGAGGAAGTCAGCCCCAGCATTTT. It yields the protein CASNEVSGGSQPQHF.

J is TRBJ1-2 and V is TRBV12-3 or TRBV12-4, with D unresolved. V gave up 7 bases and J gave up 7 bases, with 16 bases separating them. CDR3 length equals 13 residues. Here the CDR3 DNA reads TGTGCCAGCACCGCGGACCGGGTTCGTGGCTACACCTTC. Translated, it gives CASTADRVRGYTF.

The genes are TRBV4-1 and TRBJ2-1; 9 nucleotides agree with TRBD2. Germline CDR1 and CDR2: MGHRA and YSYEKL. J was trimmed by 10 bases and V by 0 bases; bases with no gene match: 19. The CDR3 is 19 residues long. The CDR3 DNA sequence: TGCGCCAGCAGCCAAGACCCAGGCCAGCGGGGGGCGGGCTCCTACGAGCAGTTCTTC. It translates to CASSQDPGQRGAGSYEQFF.

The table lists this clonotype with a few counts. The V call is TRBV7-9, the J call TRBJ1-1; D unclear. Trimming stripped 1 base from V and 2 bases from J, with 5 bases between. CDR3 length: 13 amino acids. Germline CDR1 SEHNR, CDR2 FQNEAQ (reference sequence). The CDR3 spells CASSLGRNTEAFF. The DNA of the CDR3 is TGTGCCAGCAGCTTAGGTCGCAACACTGAAGCTTTCTTT.